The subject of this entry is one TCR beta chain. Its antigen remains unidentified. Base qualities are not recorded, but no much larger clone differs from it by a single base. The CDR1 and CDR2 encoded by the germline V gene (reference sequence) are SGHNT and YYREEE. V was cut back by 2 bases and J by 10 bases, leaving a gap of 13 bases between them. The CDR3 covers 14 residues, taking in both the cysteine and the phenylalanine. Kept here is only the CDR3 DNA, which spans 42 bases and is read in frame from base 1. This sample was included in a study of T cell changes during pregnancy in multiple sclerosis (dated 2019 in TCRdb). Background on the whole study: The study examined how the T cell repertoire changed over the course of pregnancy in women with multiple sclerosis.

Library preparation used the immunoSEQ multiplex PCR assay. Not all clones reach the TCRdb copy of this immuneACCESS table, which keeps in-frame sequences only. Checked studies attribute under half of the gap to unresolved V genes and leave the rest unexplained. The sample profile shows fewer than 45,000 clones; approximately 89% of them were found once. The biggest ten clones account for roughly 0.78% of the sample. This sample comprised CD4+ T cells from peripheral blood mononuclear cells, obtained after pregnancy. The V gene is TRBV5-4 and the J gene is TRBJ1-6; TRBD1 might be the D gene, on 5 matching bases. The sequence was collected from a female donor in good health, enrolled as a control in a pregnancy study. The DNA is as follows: TGTGCCAGCAGCTTAACGGGGGGGGTCTCACCCCTCCACTTT. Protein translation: CASSLTGGVSPLHF.